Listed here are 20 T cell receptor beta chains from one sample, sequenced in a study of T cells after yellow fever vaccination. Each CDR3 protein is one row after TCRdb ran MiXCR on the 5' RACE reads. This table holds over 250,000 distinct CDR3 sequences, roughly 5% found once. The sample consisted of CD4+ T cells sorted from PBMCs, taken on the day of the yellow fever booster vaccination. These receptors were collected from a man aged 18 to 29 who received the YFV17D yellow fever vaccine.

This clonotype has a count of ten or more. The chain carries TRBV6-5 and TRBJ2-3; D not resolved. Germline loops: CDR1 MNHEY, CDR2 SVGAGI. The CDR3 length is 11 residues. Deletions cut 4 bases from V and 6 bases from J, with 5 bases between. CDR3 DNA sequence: TGTGCCAGCAGTTCCTCGGATACGCAGTATTTT. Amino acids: CASSSSDTQYF.

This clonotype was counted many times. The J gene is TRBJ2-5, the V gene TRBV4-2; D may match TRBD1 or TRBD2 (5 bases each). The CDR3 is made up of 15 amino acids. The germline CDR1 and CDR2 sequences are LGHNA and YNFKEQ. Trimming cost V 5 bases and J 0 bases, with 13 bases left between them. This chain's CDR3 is CASSSSGTDQETQYF. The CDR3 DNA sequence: TGTGCCAGCAGCTCATCCGGGACGGACCAAGAGACCCAGTACTTC.

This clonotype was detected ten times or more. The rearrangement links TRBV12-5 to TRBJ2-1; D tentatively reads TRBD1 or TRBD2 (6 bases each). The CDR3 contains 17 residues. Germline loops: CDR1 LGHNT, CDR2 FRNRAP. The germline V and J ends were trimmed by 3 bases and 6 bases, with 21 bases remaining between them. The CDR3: CASGLGVQGGYGNEQFF. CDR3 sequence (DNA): TGTGCTAGTGGTTTAGGCGTCCAAGGGGGGTACGGCAATGAGCAGTTCTTC.

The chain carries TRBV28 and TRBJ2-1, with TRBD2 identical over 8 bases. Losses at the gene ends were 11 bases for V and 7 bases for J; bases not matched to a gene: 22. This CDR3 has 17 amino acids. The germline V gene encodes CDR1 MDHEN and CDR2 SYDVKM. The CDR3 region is CAGRGSGGASGLNEQFF. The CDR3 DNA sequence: TGTGCCGGTCGGGGATCCGGAGGGGCTAGCGGGCTAAATGAGCAGTTCTTC.

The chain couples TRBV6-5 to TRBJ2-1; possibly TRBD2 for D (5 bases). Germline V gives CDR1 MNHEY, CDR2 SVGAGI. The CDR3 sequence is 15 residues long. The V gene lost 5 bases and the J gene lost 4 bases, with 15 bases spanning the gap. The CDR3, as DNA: TGTGCCAGCAGTACGGACTCCCTCGGGTACAATGAGCAGTTCTTC. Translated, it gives CASSTDSLGYNEQFF.

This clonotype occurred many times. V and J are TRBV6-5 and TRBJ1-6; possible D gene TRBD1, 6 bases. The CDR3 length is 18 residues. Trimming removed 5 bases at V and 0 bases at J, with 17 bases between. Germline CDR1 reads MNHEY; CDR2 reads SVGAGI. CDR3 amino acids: CASSRDTTFSSYNSPLHF. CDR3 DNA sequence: TGTGCCAGCAGTCGGGACACCACTTTTAGCTCCTATAATTCACCCCTCCACTTT.

The CDR3 spells CASSDQGAGNTIYF. DNA of the CDR3: TGCGCCAGCAGTGATCAGGGGGCTGGAAACACCATATATTTT. The genes are TRBV10-2 and TRBJ1-3; 7 bases are a match to TRBD1. The CDR3 length is 14 residues. Germline CDR1 is WSHSY and CDR2 is SAAADI. The V gene end was trimmed by 3 bases and the J gene end by 2 bases; junction bases not matched to a gene: 1.

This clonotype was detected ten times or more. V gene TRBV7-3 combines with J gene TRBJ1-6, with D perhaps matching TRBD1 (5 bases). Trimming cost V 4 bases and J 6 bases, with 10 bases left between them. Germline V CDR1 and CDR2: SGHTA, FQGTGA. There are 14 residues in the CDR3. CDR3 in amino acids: CASSSSGGNSPLHF. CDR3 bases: TGTGCCAGCAGCTCCTCGGGGGGTAATTCACCCCTCCACTTT.

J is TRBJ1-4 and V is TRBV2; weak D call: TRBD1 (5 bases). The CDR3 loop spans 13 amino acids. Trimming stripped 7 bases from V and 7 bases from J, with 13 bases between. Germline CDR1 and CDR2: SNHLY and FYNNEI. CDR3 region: CASMAGFSEKLFF. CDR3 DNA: TGTGCCAGCATGGCAGGGTTCAGTGAAAAACTGTTTTTT.

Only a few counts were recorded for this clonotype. The CDR3 DNA sequence: TGTGCCAGCAGCTTCGCGGCCTTGGCTGATACGCAGTATTTT. It specifies CASSFAALADTQYF. V is TRBV7-2 and J is TRBJ2-3; D unresolved. This CDR3 is built from 14 residues. Per germline, CDR1 SGHTA and CDR2 FQGNSA. Trimming cost V 3 bases and J 6 bases, with 13 bases left between them.

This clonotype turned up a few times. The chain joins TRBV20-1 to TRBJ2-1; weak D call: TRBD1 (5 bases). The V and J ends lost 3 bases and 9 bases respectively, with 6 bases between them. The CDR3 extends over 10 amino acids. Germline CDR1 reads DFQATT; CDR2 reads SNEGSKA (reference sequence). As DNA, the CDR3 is TGCAGTGCTAGCAGGGTTGAGCAGTTCTTC. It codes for CSASRVEQFF.

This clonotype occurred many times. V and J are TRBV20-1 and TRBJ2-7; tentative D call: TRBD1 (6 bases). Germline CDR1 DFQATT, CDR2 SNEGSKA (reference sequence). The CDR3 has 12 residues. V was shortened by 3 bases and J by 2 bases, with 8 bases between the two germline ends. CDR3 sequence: CSASGGPYEQYF. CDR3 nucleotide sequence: TGCAGTGCTAGTGGGGGCCCCTACGAGCAGTACTTC.

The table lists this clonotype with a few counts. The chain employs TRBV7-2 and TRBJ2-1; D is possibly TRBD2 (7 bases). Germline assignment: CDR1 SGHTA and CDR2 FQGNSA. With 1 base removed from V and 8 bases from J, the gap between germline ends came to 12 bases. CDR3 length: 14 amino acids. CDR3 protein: CASSLVGGGYEQFF. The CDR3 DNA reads TGTGCCAGCAGCTTAGTGGGCGGGGGCTATGAGCAGTTCTTC.

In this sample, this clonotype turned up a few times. CDR3 residues: CASSKQLGRDGYTF. CDR3 in DNA: TGTGCCAGCAGCAAACAGCTTGGACGGGATGGCTACACCTTC. The chain carries TRBV6-2 or TRBV6-3 and TRBJ1-2; D gene unclear. V lost 6 bases, J lost 6 bases, and 17 bases lay in between. The CDR3 consists of 14 residues. CDR1 and CDR2 (germline): MNHEY, SVGEGT.

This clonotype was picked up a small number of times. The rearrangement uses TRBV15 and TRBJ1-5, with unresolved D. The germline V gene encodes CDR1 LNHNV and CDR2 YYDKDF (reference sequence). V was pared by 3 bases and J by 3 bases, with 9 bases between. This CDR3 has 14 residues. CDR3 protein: CATSREQYNQPQHF. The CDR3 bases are TGTGCCACCAGCAGGGAACAGTACAATCAGCCCCAGCATTTT.

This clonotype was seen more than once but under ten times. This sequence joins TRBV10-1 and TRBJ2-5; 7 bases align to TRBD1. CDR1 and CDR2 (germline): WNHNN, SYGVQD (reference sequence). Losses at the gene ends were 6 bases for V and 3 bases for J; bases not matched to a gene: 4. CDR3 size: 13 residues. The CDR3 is CASSAGQEETQYF. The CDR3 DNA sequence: TGCGCCAGCAGCGCCGGACAGGAAGAGACCCAGTACTTC.

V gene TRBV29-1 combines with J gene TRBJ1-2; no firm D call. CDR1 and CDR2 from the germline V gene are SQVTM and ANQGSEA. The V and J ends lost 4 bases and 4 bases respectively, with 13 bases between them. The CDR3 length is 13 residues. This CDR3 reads CSVGSHEGYGYTF. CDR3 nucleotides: TGCAGCGTTGGCTCTCATGAGGGCTATGGCTACACCTTC.

CDR3: CASTPTEANTEAFF. The CDR3 DNA is TGTGCCAGCACCCCGACAGAAGCGAACACTGAAGCTTTCTTT. V and J are TRBV6-6 and TRBJ1-1, with a possible D match to TRBD1 (5 bases). Trimming left V 7 bases short and J 1 base short, with 13 bases between. This CDR3 spans 14 amino acids. In germline, CDR1 is MNHNY, CDR2 SVGAGI (reference sequence).

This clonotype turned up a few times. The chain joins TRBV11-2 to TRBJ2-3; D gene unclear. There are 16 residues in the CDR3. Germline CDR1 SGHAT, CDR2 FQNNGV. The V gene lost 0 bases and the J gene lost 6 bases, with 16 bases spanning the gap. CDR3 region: CASSLDSRGLTDTQYF. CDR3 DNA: TGTGCCAGCAGCTTAGATTCAAGAGGCCTTACGGATACGCAGTATTTT.

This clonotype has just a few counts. The CDR3 here is CASSAKPSGGYTDTQYF. As DNA, the CDR3 is TGTGCCAGCAGCGCCAAACCTAGCGGGGGGTACACAGATACGCAGTATTTT. The V and J genes are TRBV7-9 and TRBJ2-3; 11 nucleotides align to TRBD2. With 5 bases clipped from V and 2 bases from J, the junction kept 9 bases outside the gene matches. Germline loops: CDR1 SEHNR, CDR2 FQNEAQ (reference sequence). This CDR3 has 17 amino acids. Full variable domain (outside the CDR3, taken from reference TRBV7-9 and TRBJ2-3): DTGVSQNPRHKITKRGQNVTFRCDPISEHNRLYWYRQTLGQGPEFLTYFQNEAQLEKSRLLSDRFSAERPKGSFSTLEIQRTEQGDSAMYLCASSAKPSGGYTDTQYFGPGTRLTVL.